A single sample is the source of the 26 T cell receptor beta chains below, sequenced in a study of shared clonotypes between healthy human individuals. Produced via immunoSEQ multiplex PCR; TCRdb's table is partial and in-frame only. The repertoire has some 2 million clones, 90% to 95% of them found once; the top ten carry under 0.15%. Sequenced sample: naive CD4+ T cells sorted from blood. The subset is: CD45RA+ positively selected. Every receptor here comes from a man younger than 35 in good health.

This clone has only one observation. The CDR3 here is CASSPMRVAKNIQYF. CDR3 nucleotides: TGTGCCAGCAGCCCCATGCGGGTAGCCAAAAACATTCAGTACTTC. The chain combines TRBV11-2 with TRBJ2-4, with D perhaps TRBD2 (5 bases). This CDR3 spans 15 amino acids. Per the germline V gene, CDR1 is SGHAT and CDR2 is FQNNGV. Trimming took off 5 bases at V and 0 bases at J, with 11 bases between the two ends.

The chain links TRBV7-9 to TRBJ2-2; D is unresolved. This CDR3 is 13 amino acids long. Trimming removed 7 bases from V and 5 bases from J, with 11 bases in between. Germline CDR1 and CDR2: SEHNR and FQNEAQ (reference sequence). CDR3 sequence (DNA): TGTGCCAGCACCCAAGCTACTACCGGGGAGCTGTTTTTT. This translates into CASTQATTGELFF.

This chain joins TRBV5-4 and TRBJ2-2, with TRBD2 matching 11 bases. V dropped 2 bases and J dropped 5; count of bases not matched to a gene: 5. CDR3 length equals 16 residues. Germline V gene lookup returns CDR1 SGHNT and CDR2 YYREEE (reference sequence). The CDR3 sequence is CASSFLTSGNTGELFF. CDR3 DNA: TGTGCCAGCAGCTTCCTGACTAGCGGGAATACCGGGGAGCTGTTTTTT.

This rearrangement joins TRBV18 to TRBJ2-3, with a tentative D call TRBD1 (6 bases). With 7 bases removed from V and 6 bases from J, the gap between germline ends came to 14 bases. Germline V CDR1 and CDR2: KGHSH, LQKENI. The CDR3 has 13 residues. The CDR3 protein is CASFGTSEDTQYF. The CDR3 DNA follows: TGTGCCAGCTTTGGGACAAGTGAGGATACGCAGTATTTT.

V gene TRBV14 combines with J gene TRBJ2-4; TRBD2 might be the D (6 bases). V shed 0 bases and J shed 9 bases, with 9 bases lying between them. Germline assignment: CDR1 SGHDN and CDR2 FVKESK. This CDR3 is built from 13 residues. CDR3 region: CASSQDGGAIQYF. CDR3 coding DNA: TGTGCCAGCAGCCAAGATGGAGGGGCCATTCAGTACTTC.

The chain uses TRBV7-9 and TRBJ2-1; TRBD2 matches 8 bases. Germline CDR1 SEHNR, CDR2 FQNEAQ (reference sequence). The CDR3 consists of 15 residues. Trimming took 4 bases from V and 4 from J; bases not matched to a gene: 6. CDR3 sequence: CASSYSGNLYNEQFF. The CDR3 nucleotides are TGTGCCAGCAGCTATAGCGGGAATCTTTACAATGAGCAGTTCTTC. The variable domain in full, completed from reference TRBV7-9 and TRBJ2-1, reads DTGVSQNPRHKITKRGQNVTFRCDPISEHNRLYWYRQTLGQGPEFLTYFQNEAQLEKSRLLSDRFSAERPKGSFSTLEIQRTEQGDSAMYLCASSYSGNLYNEQFFGPGTRLTVL.

The V gene is TRBV5-4, the J gene TRBJ1-2; TRBD1 aligns across 9 bases. Germline CDR1 SGHNT, CDR2 YYREEE (reference sequence). V dropped 4 bases and J dropped 4; count of bases not matched to a gene: 8. This CDR3 is 15 amino acids long. As DNA, the CDR3 is TGTGCCAGCAGCCTAGGAGACAGGGGGTTCTATGGCTACACCTTC. Translating it yields CASSLGDRGFYGYTF.

V usage is TRBV6-1 and J usage is TRBJ1-1, with TRBD1 as a possible D gene (5 bases). From germline, CDR1 is MNHNS and CDR2 SASEGT. Deletions cut 6 bases from V and 4 bases from J, with 12 bases between. The length of the CDR3 is 13 residues. CDR3: CASRGDSGTEAFF. The CDR3 coding sequence is TGTGCCAGCAGGGGAGACAGCGGCACTGAAGCTTTCTTT.

This sequence joins TRBV11-3 and TRBJ2-7, with 7 bases identical to TRBD2. CDR3 length: 15 amino acids. Unmatched junction bases numbered 8, after V lost 4 bases and J lost 2 bases. The germline V gene has CDR1 SGHNT and CDR2 YENEEA. The CDR3 region is CASSSISGLTYEQYF. CDR3 bases: TGTGCCAGCAGCTCCATTAGCGGGCTGACCTACGAGCAGTACTTC. Drawing the rest from reference TRBV11-3 and TRBJ2-7, the complete variable domain is EAGVVQSPRYKIIEKKQPVAFWCNPISGHNTLYWYLQNLGQGPELLIRYENEEAVDDSQLPKDRFSAERLKGVDSTLKIQPAELGDSAVYLCASSSISGLTYEQYFGPGTRLTVT.

The J gene is TRBJ2-2, the V gene TRBV10-3; the match to TRBD2 covers 11 bases. The junction had 4 bases not matched to a gene; V was cut back by 3 bases and J by 7 bases. CDR3 length equals 15 residues. Germline CDR1 is ENHRY and CDR2 is SYGVKD. CDR3 sequence: CAISDRLAGYGELFF. CDR3 bases: TGTGCCATCAGTGATCGACTAGCGGGGTACGGGGAGCTGTTTTTT.

The chain recombines TRBV7-9 with TRBJ1-3, with 7 nucleotides matching TRBD1. V lost 5 bases and J lost 0; bases outside the gene matches: 4. The CDR3 extends over 15 amino acids. From germline, CDR1 is SEHNR and CDR2 FQNEAQ (reference sequence). The CDR3 reads CASSPRQGSGNTIYF. For the CDR3, the DNA is TGTGCCAGCAGCCCGCGACAGGGCTCTGGAAACACCATATATTTT. The full variable domain, in which reference TRBV7-9 and TRBJ1-3 provide the parts outside the CDR3, is DTGVSQNPRHKITKRGQNVTFRCDPISEHNRLYWYRQTLGQGPEFLTYFQNEAQLEKSRLLSDRFSAERPKGSFSTLEIQRTEQGDSAMYLCASSPRQGSGNTIYFGEGSWLTVV.

This chain connects TRBV28 to TRBJ2-7, with D tentatively TRBD1 (5 bases). The ends were cut back, 6 bases at V and 0 bases at J, with 9 bases in the middle. This CDR3 is 13 amino acids long. Germline lookup yields CDR1 MDHEN and CDR2 SYDVKM. The CDR3 loop reads CASSDSRSYEQYF. The CDR3, as DNA: TGTGCCAGCAGCGACAGTCGCTCCTACGAGCAGTACTTC.

This clone appeared once. Other nucleotide sequences in the sample specify the same CDR3. The chain employs TRBV5-1 and TRBJ2-3; TRBD1 is a possible D gene (6 bases). Germline V gives CDR1 SGHRS, CDR2 YFSETQ. V was trimmed by 2 bases and J by 1 base, leaving 11 bases between them. This CDR3 is 15 amino acids long. Here the CDR3 reads CASSFGGSGTDTQYF. Here the CDR3 DNA reads TGCGCCAGCAGCTTTGGGGGCTCGGGCACAGATACGCAGTATTTT.

This sequence joins TRBV11-2 and TRBJ1-2; 7 positions agree with TRBD1. This CDR3 has 15 residues. CDR1 is SGHAT and CDR2 is FQNNGV in the germline V gene. V was clipped by 2 bases and J by 5 bases; unmatched bases: 8. CDR3 coding DNA: TGTGCCAGCAGCTTATCCAGGGGGAGATCGTATGGCTACACCTTC. Encoded protein: CASSLSRGRSYGYTF.

V gene TRBV28 combines with J gene TRBJ2-7; D is unclear. The germline V gene has CDR1 MDHEN and CDR2 SYDVKM. Trimming cost V 5 bases and J 4 bases, with 15 bases left between them. This CDR3 spans 14 amino acids. CDR3 DNA: TGTGCCAGCAGTCTCCGTGCAGGAAGGTACGAGCAGTACTTC. Protein sequence: CASSLRAGRYEQYF. Based on the CDR3 plus reference TRBV28 and TRBJ2-7, the full variable domain is DVKVTQSSRYLVKRTGEKVFLECVQDMDHENMFWYRQDPGLGLRLIYFSYDVKMKEKGDIPEGYSVSREKKERFSLILESASTNQTSMYLCASSLRAGRYEQYFGPGTRLTVT.

The V gene is TRBV4-3, the J gene TRBJ2-7; 8 nucleotides align to TRBD1. V lost 4 bases and J lost 1; bases outside the gene matches: 6. This CDR3 has 15 amino acids. CDR1 is LGHNA, CDR2 YSLEER, per germline. DNA for the CDR3: TGCGCCAGCAGCCTTTACGGACAGGGTTCCTACGAGCAGTACTTC. Its translation is CASSLYGQGSYEQYF.

This chain joins TRBV18 and TRBJ1-4, with TRBD1 as a possible D gene (6 bases). This CDR3 comprises 16 residues. V was cut by 2 bases and J by 2 bases, with 12 bases left in between. The V gene's germline CDR1 is KGHSH and CDR2 LQKENI. The CDR3 bases are TGTGCCAGCTCACCAAACACGGGGGCCACTAATGAAAAACTGTTTTTT. This gives the protein CASSPNTGATNEKLFF.

This rearrangement joins TRBV30 to TRBJ2-1; 9 nucleotides line up with TRBD2. This CDR3 is built from 13 residues. J was trimmed by 8 bases and V by 2 bases; bases with no gene match: 4. In germline, CDR1 is GTSNPN, CDR2 SVGIG (reference sequence). The CDR3 DNA reads TGTGCCTGGAGTTTTCGCGGGAGGGATGAGCAGTTCTTC. Its translation: CAWSFRGRDEQFF. Looking up the rest from reference TRBV30 and TRBJ2-1 gives the full variable domain: SQTIHQWPATLVQPVGSPLSLECTVEGTSNPNLYWYRQAAGRGLQLLFYSVGIGQISSEVPQNLSASRPQDRQFILSSKKLLLSDSGFYLCAWSFRGRDEQFFGPGTRLTVL.

The chain has TRBV30 and TRBJ1-1, with unresolved D. The CDR3 runs 10 residues. Trimming took 4 bases from V and 10 from J, leaving 10 bases between them. In germline, CDR1 is GTSNPN, CDR2 SVGIG (reference sequence). CDR3 in DNA: TGTGCCTGGATGCGTATCGGAGCTTTCTTT. As protein: CAWMRIGAFF.

The chain combines TRBV20-1 with TRBJ2-5, with D possibly matching TRBD1 (5 bases). With the DNA end fitting TRBJ2-7 better, the J assignment may be wrong. The CDR3 extends over 11 amino acids. CDR1 DFQATT and CDR2 SNEGSKA come from the germline V gene (reference sequence). CDR3 region: CSALDSYEQYF. As DNA, the CDR3 is TGCAGTGCTTTAGACAGCTACGAGCAGTACTTC.

V and J are TRBV19 and TRBJ1-6, with a weak D call TRBD1 (6 bases). V was shortened by 4 bases and J by 7 bases, with 14 bases between the two germline ends. The germline V gene encodes CDR1 LNHDA and CDR2 SQIVND (reference sequence). The length of the CDR3 is 15 residues. For the CDR3, the DNA is TGTGCCAGTAGTACTGTCTGGGGGCAAAATTCACCCCTCCACTTT. This encodes CASSTVWGQNSPLHF.

The chain links TRBV28 to TRBJ2-5; no clear D. The V end was cut by 7 bases, the J end by 5 bases, with 23 bases between. The CDR3 loop spans 16 amino acids. Per germline, CDR1 MDHEN and CDR2 SYDVKM. This CDR3 reads CASTSTSLFAEETQYF. The CDR3 DNA reads TGTGCCAGCACCTCGACCAGCCTGTTCGCGGAGGAGACCCAGTACTTC.

This chain connects TRBV5-4 to TRBJ2-5, with TRBD1 as a possible D gene (5 bases). Germline V gene lookup returns CDR1 SGHNT and CDR2 YYREEE (reference sequence). This CDR3 contains 17 residues. V gave up 1 base and J gave up 2 bases, with 18 bases separating them. CDR3 coding DNA: TGTGCCAGCAGCTTGAGGGGTCATGGTGAGCAACAAGAGACCCAGTACTTC. Translation: CASSLRGHGEQQETQYF.

V and J are TRBV14 and TRBJ2-3, with 10 bases identical to TRBD2. Unmatched junction bases numbered 2, after V lost 1 base and J lost 4 bases. This CDR3 is built from 15 residues. In germline, CDR1 is SGHDN, CDR2 FVKESK. CDR3 amino acids: CASSQGLAGADTQYF. The CDR3 DNA follows: TGTGCCAGCAGCCAAGGTCTAGCGGGAGCAGATACGCAGTATTTT.

The rearrangement joins TRBV7-6 to TRBJ1-2; D gene unclear. Germline CDR1 reads SGHVS; CDR2 reads FNYEAQ. Trimming pared 6 bases from V and 14 bases from J, leaving 19 bases between. The CDR3 sequence is 12 residues long. Here the CDR3 reads CASSRGGSNWTF. For the CDR3, the DNA is TGTGCCAGCAGTCGCGGAGGGTCGAATTGGACCTTC.

Comment on this clone: It may be a read error: a sequence one base away is much more abundant. The CDR3 region has the DNA TGTGCCAGCAGCCCCCCCGGGGAGCTGTTTTTT. Translating gives CASSPPGELFF. The rearrangement uses TRBV7-2 and TRBJ2-2; D is unresolved. This CDR3 is 11 amino acids long. Between the trimmed V and J ends, which lost 5 bases and 6 bases, there was a span of 4 bases. Germline lookup yields CDR1 SGHTA and CDR2 FQGNSA.